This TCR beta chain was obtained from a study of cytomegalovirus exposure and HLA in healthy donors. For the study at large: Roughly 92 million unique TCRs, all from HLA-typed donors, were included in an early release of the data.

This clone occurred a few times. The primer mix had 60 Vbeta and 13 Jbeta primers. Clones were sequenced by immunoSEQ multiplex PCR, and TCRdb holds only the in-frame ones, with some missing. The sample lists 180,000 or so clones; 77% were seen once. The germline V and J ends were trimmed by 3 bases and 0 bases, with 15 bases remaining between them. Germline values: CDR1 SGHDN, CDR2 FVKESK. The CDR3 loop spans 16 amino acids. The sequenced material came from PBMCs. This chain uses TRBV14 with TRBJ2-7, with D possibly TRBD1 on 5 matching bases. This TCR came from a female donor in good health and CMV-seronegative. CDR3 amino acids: CASSHDTEGVSYEQYF. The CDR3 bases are TGTGCCAGCAGCCATGACACGGAAGGGGTCTCCTACGAGCAGTACTTC. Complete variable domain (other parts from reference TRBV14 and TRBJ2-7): EAGVTQFPSHSVIEKGQTVTLRCDPISGHDNLYWYRRVMGKEIKFLLHFVKESKQDESGMPNNRFLAERTGGTYSTLKVQPAELEDSGVYFCASSHDTEGVSYEQYFGPGTRLTVT.